Listed here are 25 T cell receptor beta chains from one sample, sequenced in a study of shared clonotypes between healthy human individuals. This table comes from immunoSEQ multiplex PCR, and its TCRdb copy is limited to in-frame clones, with some not included. The sample carries about 2.1 million clones, just over 90% recorded once. Naive CD8 isolation took CD45RO-negative cells positively selected for CCR7 and excluded terminally differentiated effector memory CD45RA+ cells. Specimen: naive CD8+ T cells from PBMCs. Source of these receptors: a man aged 18 to 29 in good health. Some clones in this sample may be carry-over from other donors' samples.

As DNA, the CDR3 is TGTGCCAGCAGTGAGAGGCAGACGGGGCAGGGGATGGCGGTGAGAGAAAAACTGTTTTTT. It codes for CASSERQTGQGMAVREKLFF. The chain links TRBV6-1 to TRBJ1-4; perhaps TRBD1 as D (6 bases). Germline V lookup: CDR1 MNHNS, CDR2 SASEGT. Trimming stripped 3 bases from V and 8 bases from J, with 31 bases between. The CDR3 runs to 20 residues.

V and J are TRBV11-2 and TRBJ2-3; D is ambiguous. The germline V and J ends were trimmed by 4 bases and 0 bases, with 11 bases remaining between them. CDR1 and CDR2 from the germline V gene are SGHAT and FQNNGV. The CDR3 has 15 residues. The CDR3 region has the DNA TGTGCCAGCAGCTCCAGCCAGCGCAGCACAGATACGCAGTATTTT. This codes for CASSSSQRSTDTQYF.

As to this clone: Additional DNA sequences in this sample encode the identical CDR3. V and J are TRBV6-5 and TRBJ2-2; the D is unclear. Trimming removed 0 bases at V and 5 bases at J, with 4 bases between. Germline CDR1 MNHEY, CDR2 SVGAGI. This CDR3 region has 13 residues. CDR3 bases: TGTGCCAGCAGTTACTCGTTAACCGGGGAGCTGTTTTTT. Its translation is CASSYSLTGELFF.

The chain recombines TRBV27 with TRBJ2-7; 8 nucleotides align to TRBD2. The CDR3 spans 16 residues. Germline CDR1 reads MNHEY; CDR2 reads SMNVEV (reference sequence). Trimming at V came to 4 bases and at J to 4 bases, leaving 12 bases not matched to a gene. The CDR3 DNA follows: TGTGCCAGCAGTTCGGGTAGGGCACTAGCGGATTACGAGCAGTACTTC. Its protein is CASSSGRALADYEQYF.

The rearrangement uses TRBV7-7 and TRBJ2-7; 7 nucleotides align to TRBD1. The CDR3 totals 14 residues. The V and J ends lost 3 bases and 2 bases, in that order; junction bases with no gene match: 4. Germline lookup yields CDR1 SSHAT and CDR2 FNYEAQ (reference sequence). The CDR3 loop reads CASSFRTGAYEQYF. The CDR3 DNA sequence: TGTGCCAGCAGCTTTCGGACAGGTGCCTACGAGCAGTACTTC.

The chain recombines TRBV11-2 with TRBJ2-1, with 8 bases identical to TRBD2. V dropped 5 bases and J dropped 1; count of bases not matched to a gene: 7. Germline CDR1 SGHAT, CDR2 FQNNGV. This CDR3 has 16 amino acids. CDR3 in amino acids: CASSPRPGGSYNEQFF. In DNA form, the CDR3 reads TGTGCCAGCAGCCCCAGGCCGGGAGGGTCCTACAATGAGCAGTTCTTC.

This chain links TRBV2 with TRBJ2-7; D not resolved. The CDR3 spans 18 residues. CDR1 and CDR2 from the germline V gene are SNHLY and FYNNEI. Trimming removed 3 bases from V and 0 bases from J, with 21 bases in between. CDR3 in amino acids: CASSDMIQVAGNSYEQYF. The CDR3 region has the DNA TGTGCCAGCAGTGATATGATCCAGGTGGCAGGCAACTCCTACGAGCAGTACTTC.

The J gene is TRBJ2-2, the V gene TRBV28; TRBD2 is a possible D gene (5 bases). Germline V gene sequence: CDR1 MDHEN, CDR2 SYDVKM. V was pared by 6 bases and J by 0 bases, with 14 bases between. The CDR3 length is 16 residues. The CDR3 protein is CASSSPREANTGELFF. The DNA of the CDR3 is TGTGCCAGCAGCTCCCCTCGGGAAGCGAACACCGGGGAGCTGTTTTTT.

V is TRBV28 and J is TRBJ2-1; no clear D. V was pared by 2 bases and J by 4 bases, with 9 bases between. The CDR3 has 14 amino acids. Germline V gene lookup returns CDR1 MDHEN and CDR2 SYDVKM. CDR3 in amino acids: CASSLPTGYNEQFF. The CDR3, as DNA: TGTGCCAGCAGTTTACCGACGGGTTACAATGAGCAGTTCTTC.

This rearrangement joins TRBV28 to TRBJ1-1; possibly TRBD1 for D (6 bases). Germline V gene data show CDR1 as MDHEN and CDR2 as SYDVKM. The V end lost 7 bases, the J end lost 1 base, and 19 bases lay between the germline ends. The CDR3 runs to 16 residues. The CDR3, as DNA: TGTGCCAGCACCCGGACAGCCCTAGACCCGAACACTGAAGCTTTCTTT. Residues: CASTRTALDPNTEAFF.

In regard to this clone: Other nucleotide sequences in the sample specify the same CDR3. V usage is TRBV9 and J usage is TRBJ2-5; D call uncertain. The CDR3 totals 13 residues. Germline CDR1 SGDLS, CDR2 YYNGEE. The V end was cut by 0 bases, the J end by 5 bases, with 8 bases between. CDR3 amino acids: CASSVGVRETQYF. The DNA for the CDR3 is TGTGCCAGCAGCGTAGGGGTCCGGGAGACCCAGTACTTC.

This clone was recorded only once. V usage is TRBV27 and J usage is TRBJ2-1; D is ambiguous. Germline-derived CDR1 and CDR2 are MNHEY and SMNVEV (reference sequence). The CDR3 contains 10 residues. V was trimmed by 8 bases and J by 9 bases, leaving 8 bases between them. The DNA for the CDR3 is TGTGCCAGCGGACCGAGTGAGCAGTTCTTC. Translated, it gives CASGPSEQFF.

The rearrangement links TRBV7-2 to TRBJ2-7; D is uncertain. V lost 1 base, J lost 0 bases, and 13 bases lay in between. Germline CDR1 SGHTA, CDR2 FQGNSA. The length of the CDR3 is 16 residues. The CDR3 here is CASSLELGSSSYEQYF. The CDR3 nucleotides read TGTGCCAGCAGCTTAGAACTGGGAAGCTCCTCCTACGAGCAGTACTTC.

Points on this clone: Other DNA sequences in this specimen translate into the identical CDR3. V gene TRBV30 combines with J gene TRBJ2-7; D not resolved. The CDR3 runs 11 residues. V dropped 0 bases and J dropped 6 bases, with 6 bases sitting between them. Germline V gene data show CDR1 as GTSNPN and CDR2 as SVGIG (reference sequence). CDR3 residues: CAWSVGGEQYF. The CDR3 coding sequence is TGTGCCTGGAGTGTAGGTGGCGAGCAGTACTTC.

The J gene is TRBJ2-3, the V gene TRBV6-5, with unresolved D. CDR3 size: 15 residues. CDR1 is MNHEY and CDR2 is SVGAGI in the germline V gene. The V end lost 0 bases, the J end lost 1 base, and 8 bases lay between the germline ends. The CDR3 region is CASSYSRWGTDTQYF. CDR3 DNA sequence: TGTGCCAGCAGTTACTCGAGGTGGGGCACAGATACGCAGTATTTT.

This chain joins TRBV29-1 and TRBJ2-1; D is unresolved. V lost 4 bases and J lost 8, with 15 bases in between. The CDR3 loop spans 13 amino acids. Germline loops: CDR1 SQVTM, CDR2 ANQGSEA. The CDR3 is CSVGTALSHEQFF. CDR3 nucleotides: TGCAGCGTTGGAACAGCCCTCTCGCATGAGCAGTTCTTC.

The chain couples TRBV2 to TRBJ2-7; D remains unclear. The CDR3 is 13 amino acids. V lost 3 bases and J 6 bases, leaving 12 bases between the germline ends. From germline, CDR1 is SNHLY and CDR2 FYNNEI. The CDR3 sequence: CASSEMPGSEQYF. CDR3 in DNA: TGTGCCAGCAGTGAGATGCCGGGCTCCGAGCAGTACTTC.

V is TRBV13 and J is TRBJ2-1; a weak D match, TRBD1 (5 bases). Germline V lookup: CDR1 PRHDT, CDR2 FYEKMQ (reference sequence). V was cut by 5 bases and J by 8 bases, with 13 bases left in between. This CDR3 has 13 residues. As DNA, the CDR3 is TGTGCCAGCAGCCTTGGACACCTGGATGAGCAGTTCTTC. Amino acid sequence: CASSLGHLDEQFF.

The V and J genes are TRBV19 and TRBJ2-7, with 12 bases lining up with TRBD2. CDR1 and CDR2 from the germline V gene are LNHDA and SQIVND (reference sequence). The CDR3 extends over 15 amino acids. The trim removed 7 bases at V and 0 bases at J, leaving 4 bases unmatched. CDR3 protein: CASNLAGGISYEQYF. The CDR3 DNA is TGTGCCAGTAATCTAGCGGGAGGGATCTCCTACGAGCAGTACTTC.

Details on this clone: Other DNA sequences in the sample encode the same CDR3. The rearrangement links TRBV27 to TRBJ1-2, with D maybe TRBD1 (6 bases). V lost 5 bases, J lost 6 bases, and 25 bases lay in between. This CDR3 is built from 17 residues. Germline CDR1 is MNHEY and CDR2 is SMNVEV (reference sequence). The CDR3 region has the DNA TGTGCCAGCAGTCAAACTATTATGAGACAGGCAATTAATGGCTACACCTTC. Its protein product is CASSQTIMRQAINGYTF.

The V gene is TRBV5-1, the J gene TRBJ2-7; TRBD2 is a possible D gene (5 bases). V was clipped by 0 bases and J by 2 bases, with 12 bases between them. CDR3 length: 15 residues. The germline V gene encodes CDR1 SGHRS and CDR2 YFSETQ. The CDR3 nucleotides read TGCGCCAGCAGCTTGGGGATCACGGGGACCTACGAGCAGTACTTC. Protein sequence: CASSLGITGTYEQYF.

V is TRBV7-3 and J is TRBJ2-3, with 11 positions matching TRBD1. The trim removed 4 bases at V and 1 base at J, leaving 7 bases unmatched. The CDR3 runs 17 residues. The V gene's germline CDR1 is SGHTA and CDR2 FQGTGA. CDR3 in DNA: TGTGCCAGCAGCTCGGGGACAGGGGGTTTGGGCACAGATACGCAGTATTTT. Amino acid sequence: CASSSGTGGLGTDTQYF.

This chain connects TRBV2 to TRBJ1-4, with D uncertain. The CDR3 is 14 residues long. The V end lost 4 bases, the J end lost 6 bases, and 12 bases lay between the germline ends. From germline, CDR1 is SNHLY and CDR2 FYNNEI. The CDR3 loop reads CASSAPGGYEKLFF. The CDR3 nucleotides are TGTGCCAGCAGTGCTCCGGGCGGGTATGAAAAACTGTTTTTT.

The chain combines TRBV2 with TRBJ2-5; 7 bases match TRBD1. V was pared by 4 bases and J by 1 base, with 3 bases of the junction left unmatched. Germline values: CDR1 SNHLY, CDR2 FYNNEI. The CDR3 consists of 14 residues. This chain's CDR3 is CASSVTGIQETQYF. CDR3 nucleotides: TGTGCCAGCAGTGTGACAGGGATCCAAGAGACCCAGTACTTC. Variable domain in full (rest from reference TRBV2 and TRBJ2-5): EPEVTQTPSHQVTQMGQEVILRCVPISNHLYFYWYRQILGQKVEFLVSFYNNEISEKSEIFDDQFSVERPDGSNFTLKIRSTKLEDSAMYFCASSVTGIQETQYFGPGTRLLVL.

CDR3 DNA: TGTGCCAGCGCTGAGCTTCAGTCCTACAATGAGCAGTTCTTC. Amino acids: CASAELQSYNEQFF. J is TRBJ2-1 and V is TRBV27; D gene uncertain. Per the germline V gene, CDR1 is MNHEY and CDR2 is SMNVEV (reference sequence). This CDR3 contains 14 residues. The ends were cut back, 8 bases at V and 1 base at J, with 12 bases in the middle.